The T cell receptor (beta chain) described here comes from a study of T-cell reconstitution after alpha-beta-depleted transplantation in children. There are many counts of this clonotype. Unique molecular identifiers were used in preparing the TCRbeta library. Via MiXCR, TCRdb re-called the PCR reads, giving one row per CDR3 protein. This table has approximately 490,000 distinct CDR3 sequences, approximately 10% appearing once. This specimen was PBMCs, taken before TCRalphabeta/CD19-depleted stem cell transplant. This TCR derives from a child aged 2 to 15 with inherited bone marrow failure, due to receive a stem cell transplant.

CDR3 residues: CASSQDRQLGYNEQFF. CDR3 bases: TGCGCCAGCAGCCAAGATCGGCAGCTAGGATACAATGAGCAGTTCTTC. V gene TRBV4-3 combines with J gene TRBJ2-1; no firm D call. The CDR3 is 16 amino acids. Trimming stripped 0 bases from V and 4 bases from J, with 13 bases between. CDR1 is LGHNA and CDR2 is YSLEER in the germline V gene.